Below, one T cell receptor beta chain is given with its context. The CDR3 contains 16 residues. Germline V gene sequence: CDR1 LNHNV, CDR2 YYDKDF (reference sequence). These data come from a study of T cells expressing NK-cell markers. Following a re-call of the 5' RACE reads, TCRdb has one entry per CDR3 protein and lacks DNA. The sample totals some 600,000 distinct CDR3 sequences. The sequenced material came from blood T cells: a sorted CD56 or NKG2C T cell subset, CD4+ or CD8+ T cells, or bulk PBMC T cells (not recorded which). This sequence joins TRBV15 and TRBJ2-5; TCRdb proposes TRBD1, but this gene call is untestable without DNA. This clonotype originated in a man between 18 and 35 years old in good health. CDR3 sequence: CATSRPGGTEQETQYF.